Below, 3 T cell receptor beta chains from the same sample are listed, as sequenced in a study of monozygotic twins with inflammatory bowel disease. TCRdb reanalyzed the 5' RACE reads, giving one entry per CDR3 protein sequence and no DNA. The table gives around 450,000 distinct CDR3 sequences; the top ten clones make up about 2.4% of it. The sequenced material came from blood. Every receptor here comes from a human donor with ulcerative colitis or Crohn's disease, or a healthy co-twin of an affected twin (not recorded which).

The chain carries TRBV11-2 and TRBJ1-2. Germline values: CDR1 SGHAT, CDR2 FQNNGV. This CDR3 is built from 13 residues. The CDR3 is CASSLDLGDGYTF.

V and J are TRBV27 and TRBJ2-7; TCRdb reports TRBD1, a call that lacks DNA to check it against. Per germline, CDR1 MNHEY and CDR2 SMNVEV (reference sequence). This CDR3 contains 14 residues. The CDR3 here is CASSFRDSGYEQYF.

This sequence joins TRBV6-5 and TRBJ1-5; TCRdb designates TRBD1, a call that cannot be tested without DNA. The CDR3 runs 13 residues. Per germline, CDR1 MNHEY and CDR2 SVGAGI. CDR3: CASSYKGGQPQHF.